These 5 T cell receptor beta chains originate from one sample sequenced in a study of T cell repertoires in cytomegalovirus infection. In TCRdb, the reads were re-called with MiXCR into one record per CDR3 protein. The sample records 300,000 or so distinct CDR3 sequences, around 10% being singletons. The sample comprised PBMCs. These receptors all stem from a human donor in good health (CMV status not recorded). Some clones in this sample may be carry-over from other donors' samples.

In its sample, this clonotype was seen many times. The V call is TRBV11-2, the J call TRBJ2-3; D may be TRBD2 (6 bases). The CDR3 is made up of 12 amino acids. Germline lookup yields CDR1 SGHAT and CDR2 FQNNGV. V was shortened by 5 bases and J by 5 bases, with 8 bases between the two germline ends. CDR3: CASSPGRDTQYF. The CDR3 nucleotides read TGTGCCAGCAGCCCCGGGAGAGATACGCAGTATTTT.

This clonotype was counted many times. The gene calls are TRBV18 and TRBJ2-1; TRBD2 might be the D (6 bases). V gave up 0 bases and J gave up 4 bases, with 10 bases separating them. The CDR3 length is 15 residues. The germline V gene encodes CDR1 KGHSH and CDR2 LQKENI. The CDR3 region is CASSPPEGFYNEQFF. DNA for the CDR3: TGTGCCAGCTCACCACCGGAGGGCTTTTACAATGAGCAGTTCTTC.

There are many counts of this clonotype. V is TRBV6-2 or TRBV6-3 and J is TRBJ2-7, with D unresolved. CDR3 length equals 12 residues. Trimming took off 1 base at V and 4 bases at J, with 5 bases between the two ends. CDR1 and CDR2 (germline): MNHEY, SVGEGT. The DNA for the CDR3 is TGTGCCAGCAGTTACTGGAGTTACGAGCAGTACTTC. Protein: CASSYWSYEQYF.

This clonotype has a handful of counts. J is TRBJ1-5 and V is TRBV2; 8 nucleotides align to TRBD1. CDR1 and CDR2 (germline): SNHLY, FYNNEI. Trimming at V came to 7 bases and at J to 5 bases, leaving 7 bases not matched to a gene. The CDR3 is made up of 14 amino acids. In DNA form, the CDR3 reads TGTGCCAGCACCGGACAGGGAAGAGATCAGCCCCAGCATTTT. This codes for CASTGQGRDQPQHF.

This clonotype has ten or more counts. The chain links TRBV5-5 to TRBJ2-3; 9 bases match TRBD2. This CDR3 has 16 amino acids. The germline CDR1 and CDR2 sequences are SGHKS and YYEKEE (reference sequence). J gave up 4 bases and V 3 bases, and 9 bases lay outside the gene matches. The CDR3 is CASSSPAGGAADTQYF. The DNA for the CDR3 is TGTGCCAGCAGCTCCCCAGCGGGGGGAGCAGCAGATACGCAGTATTTT. The variable domain in full, completed from reference TRBV5-5 and TRBJ2-3, reads DAGVTQSPTHLIKTRGQQVTLRCSPISGHKSVSWYQQVLGQGPQFIFQYYEKEERGRGNFPDRFSARQFPNYSSELNVNALLLGDSALYLCASSSPAGGAADTQYFGPGTRLTVL.